This T cell receptor (beta chain) emerged from a study of blood T cell repertoires in COVID-19. Whole-study context: The United States, Italy and Spain supplied acute and convalescent COVID-19 samples.

In the original workflow: Nucleated cell number was recorded as an estimate derived from reference gene primer amplification. Sequenced by immunoSEQ multiplex PCR; TCRdb stores in-frame clones only, minus some. V and J calls and clone size are those listed in that table; D and trimming were worked out from the DNA. In the table there are roughly 100,000 clones, 84% of which are singletons. Trimming removed 4 bases from V and 1 base from J, with 14 bases in between. Germline CDR1 is SGHTA and CDR2 is FQGNSA. This CDR3 has 16 amino acids. Sequencing was performed on peripheral blood. The chain is built from TRBV7-2 and TRBJ2-4; D unresolved. This TCR was sampled from a human donor in a cohort sampled during active or convalescent COVID-19. In DNA, the CDR3 is TGTGCCAGCAGCTCTGCCCTATCTGGTGCCAAAAACATTCAGTACTTC. Translating it yields CASSSALSGAKNIQYF.